The sequence of this TCR beta chain was determined in a study of beta chain features in type 1 diabetes. Reverse transcription of all isolated RNA meant that expressed TCRB transcripts were sequenced. The assay was immunoSEQ multiplex PCR, and TCRdb's table has in-frame clones only and misses some. The repertoire includes about 180,000 clones, roughly an eighth of them detected once, and 0.62% sits in the top ten. Concerning this clone itself: No antigen is known for it.

Every sorted population was more than 98% pure. Study-wide results and limits: Insertion counts at VDJ junctions were lower in type 1 diabetes patients, who also showed more deletions there.

Trimming removed 1 base from V and 4 bases from J, with 11 bases in between. This CDR3 has 15 amino acids. Germline V CDR1 and CDR2: SGHTA, FQGNSA. This receptor was taken from a woman aged 18-35 years in good health. Sequenced material: central memory CD4+ T cells from blood. V gene TRBV7-2 combines with J gene TRBJ2-1, with D tentatively TRBD2 (7 bases). This CDR3 reads CASSLVGGVYNEQFF. The DNA of the CDR3 is TGTGCCAGCAGCTTAGTAGGGGGGGTTTACAATGAGCAGTTCTTC.